The entry below gives a single TCR beta chain sequence along with its context. The antigen is undetermined. This specimen comes from a study of PD-1 blockade in classical Hodgkin lymphoma. The CDR3 is 14 amino acids. Trimming took off 1 base at V and 0 bases at J, with 4 bases between the two ends. The germline V gene has CDR1 MDHEN and CDR2 SYDVKM. Each patient relapsed following autologous stem cell transplantation, and prior brentuximab vedotin exposure differed. Magnetic negative selection served to purify CD4+ T cells out of PBMCs that had been thawed. Measured with immunoSEQ multiplex PCR; TCRdb has only the in-frame clones, and not every one. This repertoire shows about 35,000 clones, 80% to 95% found once; its top ten account for around 0.25%. The study's findings and limits: Excluded were patients who started nivolumab under 1 year after ASCT, a group that had lower diversity. Whoever responded completely had baseline diversity much like that seen in newly diagnosed patients. Underlying causes for the observed repertoire differences were not defined, possibly disease activity or prior therapy.

This chain connects TRBV28 to TRBJ1-3; D is undetermined. The sample was CD4+ T cells from blood, taken at baseline. The receptor comes from a human donor with classical Hodgkin lymphoma. The CDR3 nucleotides are TGTGCCAGCAGTTTATCCGGCTCTGGAAACACCATATATTTT. It encodes CASSLSGSGNTIYF.